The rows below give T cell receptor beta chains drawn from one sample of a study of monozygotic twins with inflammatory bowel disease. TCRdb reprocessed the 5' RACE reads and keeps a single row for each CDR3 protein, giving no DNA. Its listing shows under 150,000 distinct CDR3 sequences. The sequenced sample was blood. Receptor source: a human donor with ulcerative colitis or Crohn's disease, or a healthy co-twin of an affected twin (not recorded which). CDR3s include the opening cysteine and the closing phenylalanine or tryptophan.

cdr3_aa: CASSLTAGVQETQYF
v_call: TRBV7-3
j_call: TRBJ2-5

cdr3_aa: CSARDLETQYF
v_call: TRBV20-1
j_call: TRBJ2-5

cdr3_aa: CAIRKQGENTEAFF
v_call: TRBV10-3
j_call: TRBJ1-1

cdr3_aa: CSARAGSRSETQYF
v_call: TRBV20-1
j_call: TRBJ2-5

cdr3_aa: CASRLPGQGVWEQYF
v_call: TRBV6-5
j_call: TRBJ2-7

cdr3_aa: CASRRQGNYGYTF
v_call: TRBV27
j_call: TRBJ1-2

cdr3_aa: CSAPPPGGESTDTQYF
v_call: TRBV20-1
j_call: TRBJ2-3

cdr3_aa: CASSQAARTYEQYF
v_call: TRBV25-1
j_call: TRBJ2-7

cdr3_aa: CASSLDRGANEKLFF
v_call: TRBV12-3/TRBV12-4
j_call: TRBJ1-4

cdr3_aa: CSVKPPTGELFF
v_call: TRBV29-1
j_call: TRBJ2-2

cdr3_aa: CASRGTGVYGYTF
v_call: TRBV14
j_call: TRBJ1-2

cdr3_aa: CASSSASTGRNTEAFF
v_call: TRBV28
j_call: TRBJ1-1

cdr3_aa: CASSSLLAGEQYF
v_call: TRBV6-2/TRBV6-3
j_call: TRBJ2-7

cdr3_aa: CASSYSGPPFSYNEQFF
v_call: TRBV6-5
j_call: TRBJ2-1

cdr3_aa: CASSGTSFSYEQYF
v_call: TRBV18
j_call: TRBJ2-7

cdr3_aa: CASRILTTGGRNEQFF
v_call: TRBV27
j_call: TRBJ2-1

cdr3_aa: CSAKQGTNQPQHF
v_call: TRBV20-1
j_call: TRBJ1-5

cdr3_aa: CASSLVGNMNTEAFF
v_call: TRBV27
j_call: TRBJ1-1

cdr3_aa: CASSLGAGTESSPLHF
v_call: TRBV7-2
j_call: TRBJ1-6

cdr3_aa: CASSTITGGVDGYTF
v_call: TRBV5-1
j_call: TRBJ1-2

cdr3_aa: CASSPEAQGHGYTF
v_call: TRBV18
j_call: TRBJ1-2

cdr3_aa: CASSTGSHEQYF
v_call: TRBV7-9
j_call: TRBJ2-7

cdr3_aa: CASSLAGEQFF
v_call: TRBV7-9
j_call: TRBJ2-1

cdr3_aa: CASGLARGGGSYTEAFF
v_call: TRBV12-5
j_call: TRBJ1-1

cdr3_aa: CASSLGTWEQYF
v_call: TRBV5-1
j_call: TRBJ2-7

cdr3_aa: CSSGQGSSGELFF
v_call: TRBV20-1
j_call: TRBJ2-2

cdr3_aa: CASSSYRTGELFF
v_call: TRBV27
j_call: TRBJ2-2